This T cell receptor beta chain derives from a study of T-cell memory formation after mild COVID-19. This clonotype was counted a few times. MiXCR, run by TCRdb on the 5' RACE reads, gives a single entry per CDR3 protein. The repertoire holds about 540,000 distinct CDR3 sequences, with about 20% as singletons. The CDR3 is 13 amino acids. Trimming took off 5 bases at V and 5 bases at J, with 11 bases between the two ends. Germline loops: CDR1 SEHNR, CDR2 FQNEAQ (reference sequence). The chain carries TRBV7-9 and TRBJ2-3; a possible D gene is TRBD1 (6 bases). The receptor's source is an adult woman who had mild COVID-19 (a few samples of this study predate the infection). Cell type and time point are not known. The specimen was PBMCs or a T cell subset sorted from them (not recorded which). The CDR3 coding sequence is TGTGCCAGCAGCCACAGGGAAGAAGATACGCAGTATTTT. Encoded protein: CASSHREEDTQYF.